The 18 T cell receptor beta chains reported below all come from one sample, sequenced in a study of blood T cells in healthy people across ages. For the second PCR, which ran for about 7 to 12 cycles, a sample-barcoded 5' primer and a J-beta primer mix were used. TCRdb re-analysed the 5' RACE reads in MiXCR, keeping a single row per CDR3 protein. Of under 2,000,000 distinct CDR3 sequences listed, roughly 49% are singletons. Sequenced input: blood. The source of these receptors is a middle-aged woman in good health.

Only a few counts were recorded for this clonotype. J is TRBJ2-1 and V is TRBV6-2 or TRBV6-3; 10 nucleotides line up with TRBD2. The CDR3 totals 17 residues. The V gene end was trimmed by 5 bases and the J gene end by 8 bases; junction bases not matched to a gene: 15. Germline values: CDR1 MNHEY, CDR2 SVGEGT. Here the CDR3 reads CASSPRVRAGGIDEQFF. The CDR3 DNA is TGTGCCAGCAGTCCCCGCGTGCGAGCGGGGGGGATAGATGAGCAGTTCTTC.

The gene calls are TRBV5-1 and TRBJ2-6; D not resolved. Trimming took off 1 base at V and 0 bases at J, with 8 bases between the two ends. Germline V lookup: CDR1 SGHRS, CDR2 YFSETQ. CDR3 length: 16 amino acids. The CDR3 protein is CASSLTAGSGANVLTF. As DNA, the CDR3 is TGCGCCAGCAGCTTGACTGCCGGCTCTGGGGCCAACGTCCTGACTTTC.

This chain joins TRBV20-1 and TRBJ2-7; D uncertain. Trimming left V 0 bases short and J 7 bases short, with 25 bases between. Germline CDR1 DFQATT, CDR2 SNEGSKA (reference sequence). This CDR3 contains 17 residues. The DNA of the CDR3 is TGCAGTGCTAGAGACGTTACATCGGCAATCCTTAACAATGAGCAGTACTTC. Amino acids: CSARDVTSAILNNEQYF.

The genes are TRBV20-1 and TRBJ2-1; 10 nucleotides line up with TRBD2. Trimming took 1 base from V and 4 from J; bases not matched to a gene: 7. The germline CDR1 and CDR2 sequences are DFQATT and SNEGSKA (reference sequence). CDR3 length: 16 amino acids. CDR3: CSARVFSGGKYNEQFF. DNA of the CDR3: TGCAGTGCTAGAGTCTTTAGCGGGGGGAAGTACAATGAGCAGTTCTTC.

The chain is built from TRBV27 and TRBJ1-2; D is unresolved. The ends were cut back, 4 bases at V and 3 bases at J, with 9 bases in the middle. Per the germline V gene, CDR1 is MNHEY and CDR2 is SMNVEV (reference sequence). The CDR3 runs to 13 residues. CDR3 DNA sequence: TGTGCCAGCAGTTCTCGGGCCGACTATGGCTACACCTTC. This gives the protein CASSSRADYGYTF.

The chain uses TRBV7-9 and TRBJ1-1, with D perhaps matching TRBD1 (5 bases). Per germline, CDR1 SEHNR and CDR2 FQNEAQ (reference sequence). The length of the CDR3 is 14 residues. V was shortened by 10 bases and J by 0 bases, with 15 bases between the two germline ends. CDR3 nucleotides: TGTGCCACCACTACGGGACTTTTGAACACTGAAGCTTTCTTT. Protein: CATTTGLLNTEAFF.

The chain couples TRBV28 to TRBJ2-7; D is undetermined. Germline CDR1 and CDR2: MDHEN and SYDVKM. The CDR3 is made up of 12 amino acids. V lost 6 bases and J 6 bases, leaving 12 bases between the germline ends. As DNA, the CDR3 is TGTGCCAGCAGCGGAATGTTGGGCGAGCAGTACTTC. This translates into CASSGMLGEQYF.

This rearrangement joins TRBV20-1 to TRBJ2-3; D unresolved. Trimming removed 6 bases from V and 0 bases from J, with 10 bases in between. The CDR3 covers 13 residues. Per germline, CDR1 DFQATT and CDR2 SNEGSKA (reference sequence). The CDR3 spells CSAYRPSTDTQYF. The CDR3 bases are TGCAGTGCCTACCGACCTAGCACAGATACGCAGTATTTT.

V and J are TRBV12-3 or TRBV12-4 and TRBJ1-6; D not resolved. V was trimmed by 0 bases and J by 8 bases, leaving 8 bases between them. This CDR3 spans 14 amino acids. The CDR3 region has the DNA TGTGCCAGCAGTTTAGCAGGACCCTATTCACCCCTCCACTTT. It codes for CASSLAGPYSPLHF.

The chain links TRBV7-2 to TRBJ2-1, with TRBD1 as a possible D gene (6 bases). There are 14 residues in the CDR3. V was cut by 7 bases and J by 4 bases, with 14 bases left in between. The V gene's germline CDR1 is SGHTA and CDR2 FQGNSA. CDR3 loop: CASNQWGTYNEQFF. DNA for the CDR3: TGTGCCAGCAACCAGTGGGGGACATACAATGAGCAGTTCTTC.

The rearrangement uses TRBV10-3 and TRBJ2-3; TRBD2 matches 7 bases. The CDR3 loop spans 16 amino acids. J was trimmed by 0 bases and V by 4 bases; bases with no gene match: 7. Germline CDR1 reads ENHRY; CDR2 reads SYGVKD. CDR3 region: CAISGSSGPSTDTQYF. DNA for the CDR3: TGTGCCATCAGTGGATCTAGCGGACCTAGCACAGATACGCAGTATTTT.

The chain links TRBV24-1 to TRBJ2-3, with unresolved D. Trimming stripped 5 bases from V and 0 bases from J, with 8 bases between. Germline CDR1 is KGHDR and CDR2 is SFDVKD. The CDR3 contains 14 residues. DNA of the CDR3: TGTGCCACCAGTGGTGCGGCTAGCACAGATACGCAGTATTTT. Amino acids: CATSGAASTDTQYF.

The rearrangement joins TRBV25-1 to TRBJ2-5; D remains ambiguous. This CDR3 spans 11 amino acids. CDR1 MGHDK and CDR2 SYGVNS come from the germline V gene. Trimming shortened V by 4 bases and J by 9 bases, and 9 bases separated the two germline ends. The CDR3 region has the DNA TGTGCCAGCAGTGGTGGTGAGGCCCAGTACTTC. It yields the protein CASSGGEAQYF.

The chain carries TRBV10-3 and TRBJ1-5; D is unresolved. The CDR3 loop spans 13 amino acids. The V gene's germline CDR1 is ENHRY and CDR2 SYGVKD. The ends were cut back, 7 bases at V and 6 bases at J, with 13 bases in the middle. CDR3 protein: CAITVNPGQPQHF. CDR3 sequence (DNA): TGTGCCATCACAGTCAACCCCGGTCAGCCCCAGCATTTT.

The chain is built from TRBV9 and TRBJ2-1, with D possibly called TRBD1 or TRBD2 (6 bases each). The CDR3 contains 19 residues. The V end lost 1 base, the J end lost 8 bases, and 28 bases lay between the germline ends. Germline values: CDR1 SGDLS, CDR2 YYNGEE. CDR3 protein: CASSVNPLLGPGGQHEQFF. The DNA for the CDR3 is TGTGCCAGCAGCGTAAACCCGTTGTTGGGGCCCGGGGGACAACATGAGCAGTTCTTC.

The rearrangement links TRBV2 to TRBJ1-2, with a possible D match to TRBD1 (5 bases). The CDR3 has 17 residues. Trimming left V 9 bases short and J 2 bases short, with 25 bases between. The germline V gene has CDR1 SNHLY and CDR2 FYNNEI. The CDR3 reads CASLGANGGESNYGYTF. The CDR3 DNA sequence: TGTGCCAGTCTGGGCGCCAATGGGGGGGAGAGCAACTATGGCTACACCTTC.

The rearrangement uses TRBV4-3 and TRBJ2-5, with TRBD1 matching over 10 bases. V lost 0 bases, J lost 2 bases, and 6 bases stayed unmatched. Germline V gives CDR1 LGHNA, CDR2 YSLEER. The CDR3 has 17 amino acids. CDR3 loop: CASSQEFGGQGQETQYF. Here the CDR3 DNA reads TGCGCCAGCAGCCAAGAATTTGGGGGACAGGGGCAAGAGACCCAGTACTTC.

To note about this clonotype: One junction end does not reproduce the germline sequence, and a read error may be involved. The chain has TRBV20-1 and TRBJ1-2; D ambiguous. Germline V gives CDR1 DFQATT, CDR2 SNEGSKA (reference sequence). The CDR3 consists of 15 residues. This CDR3 is CRAKGQENLSGGYTF. The CDR3 nucleotides read TGCCGTGCTAAGGGCCAGGAGAACCTGTCCGGTGGCTACACCTTC.